The rows below give T cell receptor beta chains drawn from one sample of a study of blood T cell repertoires in COVID-19. Using immunoSEQ multiplex PCR, the repertoire was profiled, and TCRdb retains in-frame clones only, with some absent. Of about 45,000 clones in the sample, about 82% were seen once. What was sequenced was peripheral blood. These receptors came from a man aged 50 to 59 with active COVID-19. Each CDR3 is given with its conserved first and last residue. D genes are given only for firm matches. Some rows have no size entry. The others give once, few or many, or a class for an expanded clone.

CDR3aa: CATSRNYGLAGANTGELFF; CDR3nt: TGTGCCACCAGCAGAAACTACGGACTAGCGGGGGCGAACACCGGGGAGCTGTTTTTT; v_gene: TRBV15; abundance: few; d_gene: TRBD2; j_gene: TRBJ2-2
CDR3aa: CASSLTSGGLYEQFF; CDR3nt: TGTGCCAGCAGCTTAACTAGCGGGGGGTTATATGAGCAGTTCTTC; v_gene: TRBV7-3; abundance: .; d_gene: TRBD2; j_gene: TRBJ2-1
CDR3aa: CASSSHSLNEQFF; CDR3nt: TGTGCCAGCAGCTCACACAGCTTGAATGAGCAGTTCTTC; v_gene: TRBV7-9; abundance: .; d_gene: .; j_gene: TRBJ2-1
CDR3aa: CASSSGTSRNTGELFF; CDR3nt: TGTGCCAGCAGCTCCGGGACTAGCAGGAACACCGGGGAGCTGTTTTTT; v_gene: TRBV5-4; abundance: .; d_gene: TRBD2; j_gene: TRBJ2-2
CDR3aa: CSVEDPGVNTEAFF; CDR3nt: TGCAGCGTTGAAGACCCAGGGGTGAACACTGAAGCTTTCTTT; v_gene: TRBV29-1; abundance: .; d_gene: .; j_gene: TRBJ1-1
CDR3aa: CATGTVTDTQYF; CDR3nt: TGTGCCACCGGCACAGTGACAGATACGCAGTATTTT; v_gene: TRBV15; abundance: .; d_gene: .; j_gene: TRBJ2-3
CDR3aa: CASSVEARGNTEAFF; CDR3nt: TGTGCCAGCAGCGTAGAGGCGCGAGGGAACACTGAAGCTTTCTTT; v_gene: TRBV9; abundance: .; d_gene: .; j_gene: TRBJ1-1
CDR3aa: CASREGVISNEQFF; CDR3nt: TGCGCCAGCCGCGAGGGGGTAATTAGCAATGAGCAGTTCTTC; v_gene: TRBV5-1; abundance: .; d_gene: .; j_gene: TRBJ2-1
CDR3aa: CASSFRAGDDQTQYF; CDR3nt: TGTGCCAGCAGCTTTCGGGCAGGGGATGACCAGACCCAGTACTTC; v_gene: TRBV7-9; abundance: .; d_gene: .; j_gene: TRBJ2-5
CDR3aa: CASSGQGAREKLFF; CDR3nt: TGTGCCAGCAGTGGACAGGGGGCTCGAGAAAAACTGTTTTTT; v_gene: TRBV2; abundance: .; d_gene: TRBD1; j_gene: TRBJ1-4
CDR3aa: CASSLSGFTDTQYF; CDR3nt: TGTGCCAGCAGTTTATCCGGGTTCACAGATACGCAGTATTTT; v_gene: TRBV7-3; abundance: .; d_gene: .; j_gene: TRBJ2-3
CDR3aa: CASSVAPGQGGGETQYF; CDR3nt: TGTGCCAGCAGCGTAGCACCGGGACAGGGCGGCGGGGAGACCCAGTACTTC; v_gene: TRBV9; abundance: .; d_gene: TRBD1; j_gene: TRBJ2-5